Each of the 8 T cell receptor beta chains below was sequenced from the same sample in a study of shared clonotypes between healthy human individuals. Repertoires were generated with immunoSEQ multiplex PCR, while TCRdb's copy carries only in-frame clones and drops some. The sample records about a million clones, about 74% being singletons. The sequencing sample was made of memory CD4+ T cells sorted from blood. The sample's subset: CD45RA-negative fraction. The source of these receptors is a man between 18 and 35 years old in good health.

The chain joins TRBV30 to TRBJ1-4; D possibly corresponds to TRBD1 (6 bases). V lost 2 bases, J lost 7 bases, and 14 bases lay in between. The CDR3 length is 14 residues. Germline lookup yields CDR1 GTSNPN and CDR2 SVGIG (reference sequence). CDR3 DNA sequence: TGTGCCTGGAGTAAGGGGGGGCCAGGTGAAAAACTGTTTTTT. Protein product: CAWSKGGPGEKLFF.

This chain joins TRBV5-1 and TRBJ2-7; D is possibly TRBD1 (5 bases). The CDR3 loop spans 14 amino acids. V dropped 3 bases and J dropped 3 bases, with 13 bases sitting between them. CDR1 is SGHRS and CDR2 is YFSETQ in the germline V gene. The CDR3 is CASSYDRGNYEQYF. CDR3 nucleotides: TGCGCCAGCAGCTACGACAGAGGAAACTACGAGCAGTACTTC.

The V and J genes are TRBV9 and TRBJ2-1; the D gene is possibly TRBD1 (5 bases). The germline V gene encodes CDR1 SGDLS and CDR2 YYNGEE. Trimming stripped 4 bases from V and 9 bases from J, with 23 bases between. This CDR3 contains 16 residues. This CDR3 is CASSPTRVEVFGEQFF. The CDR3 coding sequence is TGTGCCAGCAGCCCCACCAGGGTTGAAGTATTCGGTGAGCAGTTCTTC.

Regarding this clone: The sample carries other DNA sequences with the same CDR3. V and J are TRBV9 and TRBJ2-7; D unclear. Germline V gene data show CDR1 as SGDLS and CDR2 as YYNGEE. V was trimmed by 0 bases and J by 3 bases, leaving 4 bases between them. This CDR3 comprises 12 residues. CDR3 sequence reads: CASSVEGYEQYF. Here the CDR3 DNA reads TGTGCCAGCAGCGTAGAAGGCTACGAGCAGTACTTC.

For this clone: In the same sample, other DNA sequences code for this CDR3. The V call is TRBV5-1, the J call TRBJ2-3, with no clear D. This CDR3 is built from 12 residues. CDR1 is SGHRS and CDR2 is YFSETQ in the germline V gene. Trimming took off 0 bases at V and 3 bases at J, with 2 bases between the two ends. In DNA form, the CDR3 reads TGCGCCAGCAGCTTGGCAACAGATACGCAGTATTTT. Translated, it gives CASSLATDTQYF.

V gene TRBV9 combines with J gene TRBJ2-1, with D possibly matching TRBD2 (5 bases). CDR1 is SGDLS, CDR2 YYNGEE, per germline. V was pared by 6 bases and J by 1 base, with 11 bases between. The CDR3 sequence is 14 residues long. CDR3 bases: TGTGCCAGCAACCGGGATTGGTCCTACAATGAGCAGTTCTTC. The encoded protein is CASNRDWSYNEQFF.

The chain links TRBV23-1 to TRBJ1-6; D is unresolved. TRBV23-1 is filed as an ORF, its function uncertain. The CDR3 is made up of 14 amino acids. With 6 bases removed from V and 7 bases from J, the gap between germline ends came to 13 bases. CDR3 region: CASSTNQTNSPLHF. The CDR3 DNA follows: TGCGCCAGCAGCACCAACCAGACGAATTCACCCCTCCACTTT.

This clone appeared a few times. The chain is built from TRBV5-6 and TRBJ2-7; D not certain. Trimming pared 2 bases from V and 6 bases from J, leaving 12 bases between. The V gene's germline CDR1 is SGHDT and CDR2 YYEEEE. The CDR3 loop spans 13 amino acids. CDR3 protein: CASSFSRSGEQYF. CDR3 DNA: TGTGCCAGCAGCTTTTCAAGGAGTGGCGAGCAGTACTTC.